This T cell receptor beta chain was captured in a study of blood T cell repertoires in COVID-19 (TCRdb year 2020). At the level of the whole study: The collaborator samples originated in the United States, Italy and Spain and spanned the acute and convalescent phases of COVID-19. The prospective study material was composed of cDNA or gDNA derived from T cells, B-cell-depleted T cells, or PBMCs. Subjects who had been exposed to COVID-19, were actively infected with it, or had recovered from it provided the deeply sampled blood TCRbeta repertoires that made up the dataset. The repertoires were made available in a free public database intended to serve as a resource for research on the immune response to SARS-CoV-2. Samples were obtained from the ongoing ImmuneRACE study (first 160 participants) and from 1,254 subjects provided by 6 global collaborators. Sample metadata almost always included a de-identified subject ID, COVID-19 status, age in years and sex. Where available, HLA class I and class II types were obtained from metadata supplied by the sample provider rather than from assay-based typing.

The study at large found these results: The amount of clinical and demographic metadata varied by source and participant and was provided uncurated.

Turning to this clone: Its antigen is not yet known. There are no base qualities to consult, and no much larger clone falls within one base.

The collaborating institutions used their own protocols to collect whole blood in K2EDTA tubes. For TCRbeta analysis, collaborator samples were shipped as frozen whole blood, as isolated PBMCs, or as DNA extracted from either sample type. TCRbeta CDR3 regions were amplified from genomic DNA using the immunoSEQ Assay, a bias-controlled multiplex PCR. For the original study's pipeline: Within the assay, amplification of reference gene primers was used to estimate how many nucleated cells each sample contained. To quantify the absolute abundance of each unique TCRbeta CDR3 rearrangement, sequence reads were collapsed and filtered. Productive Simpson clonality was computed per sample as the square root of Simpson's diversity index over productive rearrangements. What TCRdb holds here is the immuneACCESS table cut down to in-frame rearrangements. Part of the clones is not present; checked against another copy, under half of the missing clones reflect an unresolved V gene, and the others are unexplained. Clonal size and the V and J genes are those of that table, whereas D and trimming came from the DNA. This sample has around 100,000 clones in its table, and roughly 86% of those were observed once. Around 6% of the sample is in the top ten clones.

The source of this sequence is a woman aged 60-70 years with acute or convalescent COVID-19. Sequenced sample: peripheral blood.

The CDR3 sequence is CAWSADRGTEAFF. The bases are TGTGCCTGGAGCGCCGATCGGGGAACTGAAGCTTTCTTT. Rearrangement joined TRBV30 to TRBJ1-1; a confident D gene designation cannot be given. At the junction V is shortened by 3 bases and J by 5 bases, with 13 bases in between. Sequences GTSNPN (CDR1) and SVGIG (CDR2) are obtained from the germline V gene (reference sequence). The CDR3 sequence holds 13 residues, the cysteine and phenylalanine included. This entry keeps only the CDR3 DNA: 39 bases, framed from base 1.